A single T cell receptor beta chain is shown here with its context. No antigen is known for it. Using immunoSEQ multiplex PCR, the repertoire was profiled, and TCRdb retains in-frame clones only, with some absent. The sample has 100,000 or so clones; about 91% are singletons. There are 14 residues in the CDR3. Trimming removed 7 bases from V and 2 bases from J, with 12 bases in between. Germline CDR1 KGHSH, CDR2 LQKENI. The sample originates from a study of siplizumab effects on memory and regulatory T cells. Points from the study as a whole: Alloreactive clones mapping to unstimulated subsets formed only a minor fraction. Naive T cells looked more diverse than memory cells, and they looked like major contributors to the alloresponse. Roughly 75-96% of dividing CD4+ or CD8+ clones were without an attributable naive or memory phenotype.

This chain connects TRBV18 to TRBJ2-1, with D tentatively TRBD1 (5 bases). Input material: Tregs sorted from blood. This clonotype was obtained from a human donor in good health. The CDR3: CASFRPDTYNEQFF. CDR3 sequence (DNA): TGTGCCAGCTTCCGACCGGACACCTACAATGAGCAGTTCTTC.